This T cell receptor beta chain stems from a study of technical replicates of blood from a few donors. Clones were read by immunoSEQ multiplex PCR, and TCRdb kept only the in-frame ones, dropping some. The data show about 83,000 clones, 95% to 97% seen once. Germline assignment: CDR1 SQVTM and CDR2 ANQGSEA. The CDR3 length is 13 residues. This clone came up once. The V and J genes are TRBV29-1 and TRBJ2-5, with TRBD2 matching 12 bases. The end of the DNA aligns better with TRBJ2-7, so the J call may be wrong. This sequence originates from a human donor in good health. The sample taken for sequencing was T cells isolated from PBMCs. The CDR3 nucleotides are TGCAGCGCAAAGACTAGCGGGAGCTACGAGCAGTACTTC. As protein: CSAKTSGSYEQYF.